This TCR beta chain was observed in a study of cytomegalovirus exposure and HLA in healthy donors. The assay was immunoSEQ multiplex PCR, and TCRdb's table has in-frame clones only and misses some. The profile shows around 71,000 clones, roughly 94% of them singletons. V was pared by 5 bases and J by 6 bases, with 6 bases of the junction left unmatched. Germline loops: CDR1 LNHNV, CDR2 YYDKDF (reference sequence). This CDR3 is built from 15 residues. This chain links TRBV15 with TRBJ2-3; 12 bases agree with TRBD1. The clonotype comes from a young man in good health and CMV-seropositive. Sequences were obtained from PBMCs. CDR3 in amino acids: CATSGDRGPEDTQYF. In DNA, the CDR3 is TGTGCCACCAGCGGGGACAGGGGGCCGGAGGATACGCAGTATTTT. The complete variable domain, with remaining parts taken from reference TRBV15 and TRBJ2-3, reads DAMVIQNPRYQVTQFGKPVTLSCSQTLNHNVMYWYQQKSSQAPKLLFHYYDKDFNNEADTPDNFQSRRPNTSFCFLDIRSPGLGDTAMYLCATSGDRGPEDTQYFGPGTRLTVL.